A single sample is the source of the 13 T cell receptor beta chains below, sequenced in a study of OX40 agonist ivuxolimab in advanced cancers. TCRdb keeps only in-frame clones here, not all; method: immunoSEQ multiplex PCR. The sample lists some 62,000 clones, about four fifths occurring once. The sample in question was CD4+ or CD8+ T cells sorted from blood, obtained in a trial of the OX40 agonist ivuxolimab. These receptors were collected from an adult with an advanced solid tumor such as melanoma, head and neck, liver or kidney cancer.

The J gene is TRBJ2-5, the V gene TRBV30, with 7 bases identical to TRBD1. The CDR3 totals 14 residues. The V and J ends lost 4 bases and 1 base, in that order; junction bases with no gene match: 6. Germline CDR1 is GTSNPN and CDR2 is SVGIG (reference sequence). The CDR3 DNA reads TGTGCCTGGACTTTCGGACAGGCCCAAGAGACCCAGTACTTC. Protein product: CAWTFGQAQETQYF.

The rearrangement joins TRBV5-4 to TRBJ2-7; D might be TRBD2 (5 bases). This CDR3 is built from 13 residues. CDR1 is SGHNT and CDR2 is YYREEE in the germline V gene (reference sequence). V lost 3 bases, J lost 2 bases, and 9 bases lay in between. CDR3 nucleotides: TGTGCCAGCAGCTCCGGGGTTACCTACGAGCAGTACTTC. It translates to CASSSGVTYEQYF.

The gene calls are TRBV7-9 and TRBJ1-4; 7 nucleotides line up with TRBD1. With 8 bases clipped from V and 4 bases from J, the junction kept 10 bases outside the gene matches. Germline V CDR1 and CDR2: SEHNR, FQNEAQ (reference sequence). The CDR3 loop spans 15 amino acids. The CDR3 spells CASAGGTERNEKLFF. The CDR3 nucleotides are TGTGCCAGCGCTGGGGGGACAGAGCGTAATGAAAAACTGTTTTTT.

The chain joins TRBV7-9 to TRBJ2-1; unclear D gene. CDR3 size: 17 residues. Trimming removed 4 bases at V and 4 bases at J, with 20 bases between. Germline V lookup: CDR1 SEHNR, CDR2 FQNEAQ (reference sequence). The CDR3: CASSSSNLGLIYNEQFF. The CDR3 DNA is TGTGCCAGCAGCTCATCCAATCTAGGCCTAATATACAATGAGCAGTTCTTC.

The CDR3 DNA reads TGTGCCAGTACCCCGGACACATTGAACACTGAAGCTTTCTTT. Encoded protein: CASTPDTLNTEAFF. V gene TRBV19 combines with J gene TRBJ1-1; a weak D match, TRBD1 (5 bases). The ends were cut back, 7 bases at V and 0 bases at J, with 12 bases in the middle. The CDR3 totals 14 residues. CDR1 and CDR2 from the germline V gene are LNHDA and SQIVND (reference sequence). Variable domain in full (rest from reference TRBV19 and TRBJ1-1): DGGITQSPKYLFRKEGQNVTLSCEQNLNHDAMYWYRQDPGQGLRLIYYSQIVNDFQKGDIAEGYSVSREKKESFPLTVTSAQKNPTAFYLCASTPDTLNTEAFFGQGTRLTVV.

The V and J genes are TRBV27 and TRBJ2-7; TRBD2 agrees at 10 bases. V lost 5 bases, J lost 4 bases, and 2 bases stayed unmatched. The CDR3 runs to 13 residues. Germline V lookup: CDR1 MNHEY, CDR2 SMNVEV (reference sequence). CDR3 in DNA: TGTGCCAGCAGTCTAGCGGGGGTATACGAGCAGTACTTC. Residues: CASSLAGVYEQYF.

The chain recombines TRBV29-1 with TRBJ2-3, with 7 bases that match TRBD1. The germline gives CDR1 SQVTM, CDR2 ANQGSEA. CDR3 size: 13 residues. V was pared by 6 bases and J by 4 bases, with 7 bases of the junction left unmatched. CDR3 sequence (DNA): TGCAGCGTAAAGACAGGGCTCGCAGATACGCAGTATTTT. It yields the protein CSVKTGLADTQYF.

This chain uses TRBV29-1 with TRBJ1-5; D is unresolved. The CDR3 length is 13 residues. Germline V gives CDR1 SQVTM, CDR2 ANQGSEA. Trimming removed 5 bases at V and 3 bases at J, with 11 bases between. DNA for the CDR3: TGCAGCGTTCTAACACAGTACAATCAGCCCCAGCATTTT. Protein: CSVLTQYNQPQHF.

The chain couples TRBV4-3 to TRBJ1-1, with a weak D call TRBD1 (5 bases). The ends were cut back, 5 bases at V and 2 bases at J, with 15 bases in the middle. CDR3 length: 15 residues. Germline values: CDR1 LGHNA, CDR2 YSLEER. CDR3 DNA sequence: TGCGCCAGCAGCGTCCTTAGCGGGGGAAACACTGAAGCTTTCTTT. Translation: CASSVLSGGNTEAFF.

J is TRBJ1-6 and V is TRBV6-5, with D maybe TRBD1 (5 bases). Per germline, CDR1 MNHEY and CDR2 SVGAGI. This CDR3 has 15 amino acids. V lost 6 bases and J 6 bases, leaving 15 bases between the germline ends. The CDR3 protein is CASSITGRGNSPLHF. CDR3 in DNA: TGTGCCAGCAGCATAACAGGAAGGGGTAATTCACCCCTCCACTTT.

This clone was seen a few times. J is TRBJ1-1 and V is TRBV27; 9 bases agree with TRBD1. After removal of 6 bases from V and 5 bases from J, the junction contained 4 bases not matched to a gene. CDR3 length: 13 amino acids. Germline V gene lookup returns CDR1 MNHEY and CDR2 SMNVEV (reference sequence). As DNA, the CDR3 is TGTGCCAGCAGCACAGGGGGCCGAACTGAAGCTTTCTTT. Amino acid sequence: CASSTGGRTEAFF.

The CDR3, as DNA: TGTGCCAGCAGTTTATGGGGCGGAGGGGGAAACACCATATATTTT. This gives the protein CASSLWGGGGNTIYF. This chain links TRBV27 with TRBJ1-3; TRBD1 is a possible D gene (5 bases). The CDR3 extends over 15 amino acids. CDR1 is MNHEY and CDR2 is SMNVEV in the germline V gene (reference sequence). The germline V and J ends were trimmed by 1 base and 4 bases, with 11 bases remaining between them.

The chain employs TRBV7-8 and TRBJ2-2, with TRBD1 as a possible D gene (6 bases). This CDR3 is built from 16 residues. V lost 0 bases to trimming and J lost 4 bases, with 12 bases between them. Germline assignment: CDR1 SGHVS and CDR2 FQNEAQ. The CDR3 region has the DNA TGTGCCAGCAGCTTAGCGGGGGCGAGTATCACCGGGGAGCTGTTTTTT. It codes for CASSLAGASITGELFF.